The present T cell receptor beta chain was sequenced within a study of human T cells and chemical hapten exposure. Study-level findings and limits: Positively correlated with patch test score were the counts of PT1 expanded TCRs.

Described time point: patch test 1, 2 weeks after DPC sensitization. Treatment meaning: therapeutic diphenylcyclopropenone sensitization with weekly scalp DPC. Blood sampling occurred before each patch-test application. On this clonotype itself: Antigen specificity is unknown.

TCRdb ran MiXCR on the RACE reads and lists one entry per CDR3 protein. The table records about 340,000 distinct CDR3 sequences, around 7% of them present only once. This CDR3 has 17 residues. Germline V gene sequence: CDR1 SGHRS, CDR2 YFSETQ. J gave up 1 base and V 4 bases, and 11 bases lay outside the gene matches. This chain connects TRBV5-1 to TRBJ1-1, with 9 bases identical to TRBD1. The TCR was taken from a woman under 30 with alopecia areata. Some clones in this sample may be carry-over from other donors' samples. Sample: whole blood, taken in connection with sensitization to the hapten diphenylcyclopropenone (DPC). The CDR3 here is CASSPGQGKQWNTEAFF. The DNA of the CDR3 is TGCGCCAGCAGCCCCGGACAGGGGAAACAATGGAACACTGAAGCTTTCTTT. Variable domain in full (rest from reference TRBV5-1 and TRBJ1-1): KAGVTQTPRYLIKTRGQQVTLSCSPISGHRSVSWYQQTPGQGLQFLFEYFSETQRNKGNFPGRFSGRQFSNSRSEMNVSTLELGDSALYLCASSPGQGKQWNTEAFFGQGTRLTVV.